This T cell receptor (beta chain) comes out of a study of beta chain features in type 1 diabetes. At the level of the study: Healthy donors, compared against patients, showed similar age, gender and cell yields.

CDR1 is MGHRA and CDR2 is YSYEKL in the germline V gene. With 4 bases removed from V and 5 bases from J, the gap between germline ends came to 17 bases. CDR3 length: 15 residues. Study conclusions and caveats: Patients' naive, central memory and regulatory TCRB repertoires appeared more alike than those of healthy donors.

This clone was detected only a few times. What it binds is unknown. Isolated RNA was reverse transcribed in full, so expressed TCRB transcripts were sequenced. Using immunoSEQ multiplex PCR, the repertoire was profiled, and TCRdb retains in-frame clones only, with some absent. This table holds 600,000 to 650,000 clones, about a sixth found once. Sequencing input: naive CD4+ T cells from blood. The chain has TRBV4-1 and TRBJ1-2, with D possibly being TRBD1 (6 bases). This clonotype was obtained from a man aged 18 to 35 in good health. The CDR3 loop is CASSPSVGQKYGYTF. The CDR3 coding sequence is TGCGCCAGCAGCCCGAGCGTTGGACAGAAGTATGGCTACACCTTC.